A single sample is the source of the 20 T cell receptor beta chains below, sequenced in a study of T cell clonality in common variable immunodeficiency. Assay: immunoSEQ multiplex PCR; the TCRdb copy retains only in-frame clones and omits some. This sample has tens of thousands of clones, each found more than once. These receptors lack a known antigen. Regarding the study as a whole: In common variable immunodeficiency, TCR beta chains reportedly carried fewer deletions and N-nucleotide insertions.

Sequenced input: peripheral blood mononuclear cells. These receptors all come from a human donor with common variable immunodeficiency.

To note about this clone: The DNA ends 3 residues before the CDR3 does, and the rest of the CDR3 is filled in from the germline J gene. This rearrangement joins TRBV7-9 to TRBJ2-5; TRBD2 matches at 7 bases. There are 12 residues in the CDR3. Germline V gene sequence: CDR1 SEHNR, CDR2 FQNEAQ (reference sequence). With V trimmed by 4 bases and J by 6 bases, 2 bases remained unmatched. The DNA read from the CDR3 is TGTGCCAGCAGCTCGGGGGGTAAGACC. It specifies CASSSGGKT. The complete CDR3 reads CASSSGGKTQYF.

This clone came up a few times. With the read ending 3 residues before the CDR3 end, the germline J gene is used to fill in that end. The chain uses TRBV5-6 and TRBJ2-6; D remains unclear. The CDR3 is made up of 15 amino acids. Germline CDR1 and CDR2: SGHDT and YYEEEE. Trimming took 4 bases from V and 2 from J, leaving 10 bases between them. The part of the CDR3 DNA that was read is TGTGCCAGCAGCCCGCGATCGGCTGGGGCCAACGTC. This translates into CASSPRSAGANV. Given in full, the CDR3 is CASSPRSAGANVLTF.

Note on this clone: The DNA ends 3 residues before the CDR3 does, and the rest of the CDR3 is filled in from the germline J gene. The chain uses TRBV19 and TRBJ2-7; tentative D call: TRBD1 (6 bases). Germline lookup yields CDR1 LNHDA and CDR2 SQIVND (reference sequence). The CDR3 runs to 17 residues. The ends were cut back, 0 bases at V and 0 bases at J, with 15 bases in the middle. This CDR3 reads CASSIDRGDRSSYEQYF. Partial CDR3 DNA: TGTGCCAGTAGTATAGATCGGGGTGACAGGAGCTCCTACGAG.

This clone occurred a few times. The CDR3 end lies 3 residues beyond the end of the read and is filled in from the germline J gene. The genes are TRBV7-2 and TRBJ2-3, with TRBD1 matching over 7 bases. Germline CDR1 is SGHTA and CDR2 is FQGNSA. The CDR3 runs to 13 residues. J was trimmed by 3 bases and V by 5 bases; bases with no gene match: 2. This CDR3 is CASSQDRTDTQYF. The covered CDR3 bases are TGTGCCAGCAGCCAGGACAGGACAGATACG.

This clone was picked up a small number of times. The read ends 3 residues shy of where the CDR3 ends; the end is completed using the germline J gene. The rearrangement joins TRBV19 to TRBJ2-1; 9 nucleotides match TRBD2. Germline assignment: CDR1 LNHDA and CDR2 SQIVND (reference sequence). V shed 5 bases, J shed 2 bases, and the junction held 1 base outside the gene matches. CDR3 length equals 14 residues. CDR3 amino acids: CASSWTSAYNEQFF. The covered CDR3 bases are TGTGCCAGTAGTTGGACTAGCGCCTACAATGAG. The full variable domain, with the rest looked up from reference TRBV19 and TRBJ2-1, is DGGITQSPKYLFRKEGQNVTLSCEQNLNHDAMYWYRQDPGQGLRLIYYSQIVNDFQKGDIAEGYSVSREKKESFPLTVTSAQKNPTAFYLCASSWTSAYNEQFFGPGTRLTVL.

The part of the CDR3 DNA that was read is TGTGCCAGTAGTGGATGGGACAGCCAGAACACTGAA. Protein: CASSGWDSQNTE. The entire CDR3 reads CASSGWDSQNTEAFF. This chain connects TRBV30 to TRBJ1-1; 7 bases are shared with TRBD1. The CDR3 goes on 3 residues after the read ends, and that part is filled in from the germline J gene. CDR3 length: 15 residues. The trim removed 8 bases at V and 1 base at J, leaving 13 bases unmatched. Germline V CDR1 and CDR2: GTSNPN, SVGIG (reference sequence).

CDR3 protein: CASKLAGTRNEQFF. CDR3 DNA (partial): TGTGCCAGCAAACTAGCGGGAACCAGGAATGAG. The rearrangement links TRBV6-2 or TRBV6-3 to TRBJ2-1; 10 nucleotides align to TRBD2. The sequence runs out 3 residues before the end of the CDR3; the remainder is reconstructed from the germline J gene. This CDR3 spans 14 amino acids. Germline CDR1 MNHEY, CDR2 SVGEGT. Losses at the gene ends were 7 bases for V and 7 bases for J; bases not matched to a gene: 7.

This clone was seen repeatedly, ten times or more. The sequenced fragment ends 3 residues before the CDR3 boundary, so the rest is inferred from the germline J gene. The chain recombines TRBV30 with TRBJ1-5; 8 bases line up with TRBD1. There are 14 residues in the CDR3. The germline gives CDR1 GTSNPN, CDR2 SVGIG (reference sequence). The V and J ends lost 4 bases and 5 bases, in that order; junction bases with no gene match: 7. This CDR3 reads CAWNSDRAYQPQHF. CDR3 DNA, as far as it was read: TGTGCCTGGAATTCGGACAGGGCTTATCAGCCC. The full variable domain, with the rest looked up from reference TRBV30 and TRBJ1-5, is SQTIHQWPATLVQPVGSPLSLECTVEGTSNPNLYWYRQAAGRGLQLLFYSVGIGQISSEVPQNLSASRPQDRQFILSSKKLLLSDSGFYLCAWNSDRAYQPQHFGDGTRLSIL.

This clone was found a few times. Read sequence stops 3 residues before the CDR3 end, and the germline J gene provides the missing end. The chain carries TRBV30 and TRBJ1-2; tentative D call: TRBD1 (5 bases). The germline V gene encodes CDR1 GTSNPN and CDR2 SVGIG (reference sequence). The CDR3 loop spans 13 amino acids. The V and J ends lost 2 bases and 1 base respectively, with 8 bases between them. The sequenced CDR3 bases are TGTGCCTGGAGTAACAGGCGTAACTATGGC. Translating gives CAWSNRRNYG. In full, the CDR3 is CAWSNRRNYGYTF.

This clone occurred a few times. Sequencing ends 3 residues short of the CDR3 end; the germline J gene provides the rest. The chain links TRBV7-2 to TRBJ2-7, with 8 positions matching TRBD2. Germline CDR1 SGHTA, CDR2 FQGNSA. The J segment lost 6 bases and the V segment lost 4 bases, leaving 11 bases of the junction unmatched. The CDR3 runs to 15 residues. The CDR3 protein is CASSSRTSGSGEQYF. The CDR3 DNA, read in part, is TGTGCCAGCAGCTCCCGGACGAGCGGGAGTGGCGAG.

At least ten counts were recorded for this clone. The read ends 3 residues shy of where the CDR3 ends; the end is completed using the germline J gene. This chain links TRBV6-1 with TRBJ2-3; maybe TRBD1 (5 bases). Trimming shortened V by 1 base and J by 0 bases, and 14 bases separated the two germline ends. Germline-derived CDR1 and CDR2 are MNHNS and SASEGT. The CDR3 sequence is 17 residues long. The sequenced CDR3 bases are TGTGCCAGCAGTGAAGTCAGTGGGGCGCCGAGCACAGATACG. Amino acid sequence: CASSEVSGAPSTDT. From start to end, the CDR3 is CASSEVSGAPSTDTQYF.

Turning to this clone: The CDR3 end is not reached by the read, which stops 3 residues before it; the germline J gene fills it in. The chain uses TRBV7-8 and TRBJ2-5; no definite D call. V was trimmed by 5 bases and J by 2 bases, leaving 15 bases between them. Germline-derived CDR1 and CDR2 are SGHVS and FQNEAQ. This CDR3 comprises 15 residues. CDR3 protein: CASSKGQVPQETQYF. The CDR3 DNA, read in part, is TGTGCCAGCAGCAAAGGCCAGGTTCCTCAAGAGACC.

The sample holds many counts of this clone. The read comes to an end 3 residues before the CDR3 does, leaving the germline J gene to fill in the end. V gene TRBV12-3 or TRBV12-4 combines with J gene TRBJ1-5; 7 positions match TRBD1. This CDR3 spans 14 amino acids. V lost 7 bases, J lost 2 bases, and 5 bases stayed unmatched. The DNA read from the CDR3 is TGTGCCAGCAAACATGACAGGGGCAATCAGCCC. This translates into CASKHDRGNQP. The CDR3, in full, reads CASKHDRGNQPQHF.

Many counts were recorded for this clone. Incomplete CDR3 DNA: TGCGCCAGCAGCCAATTCGGACTAGCGGGAGGGTCCACAGATACG. Its translation is CASSQFGLAGGSTDT. The CDR3, in full, reads CASSQFGLAGGSTDTQYF. The V and J genes are TRBV5-1 and TRBJ2-3, with TRBD2 identical over 15 bases. The read is 3 residues too short to cover the CDR3 end, so that end is filled in from the germline J gene. The germline V gene has CDR1 SGHRS and CDR2 YFSETQ. The J segment lost 2 bases and the V segment lost 4 bases, leaving 8 bases of the junction unmatched. The CDR3 is made up of 18 amino acids.

This clone was recorded many times. Here the CDR3 reads CASSIQGNQPQHF. CDR3 DNA, as far as it was read: TGTGCCAGCTCAATACAGGGAAATCAGCCC. The J gene is TRBJ1-5, the V gene TRBV18; D possibly corresponds to TRBD1 (6 bases). The read terminates 3 residues before the CDR3 end, so the remaining end is supplied by the germline J gene. The CDR3 contains 13 residues. Trimming shortened V by 5 bases and J by 4 bases, and 9 bases separated the two germline ends. The germline V gene has CDR1 KGHSH and CDR2 LQKENI.

This clone is termed medium-sized (0.01 to 0.1%). The sequenced fragment ends 3 residues before the CDR3 boundary, so the rest is inferred from the germline J gene. V gene TRBV20-1 combines with J gene TRBJ1-1; the D gene is possibly TRBD1 (5 bases). Germline values: CDR1 DFQATT, CDR2 SNEGSKA (reference sequence). The CDR3 has 16 amino acids. CDR3: CSARDVGNRQGGEAFF. The covered CDR3 bases are TGCAGTGCTAGAGATGTGGGCAACCGTCAGGGAGGTGAG.

Comment on this clone: The CDR3 end is not reached by the read, which stops 3 residues before it; the germline J gene fills it in. The gene calls are TRBV5-5 and TRBJ1-2; D might be TRBD1 (6 bases). The germline CDR1 and CDR2 sequences are SGHKS and YYEKEE (reference sequence). The CDR3 runs to 14 residues. Trimming took 4 bases from V and 5 from J, leaving 15 bases between them. CDR3 amino acids: CASSPAVTGYGYTF. Incomplete CDR3 DNA: TGTGCCAGCAGCCCGGCCGTTACAGGGTATGGC.

A few counts support this clone. A single base is all that separates this from a far larger clone, so a read error is likely. Read coverage stops 3 residues before the CDR3 terminus; the germline J gene supplies the remainder. The chain has TRBV5-6 and TRBJ2-7, with D unclear. The CDR3 length is 13 residues. The V gene's germline CDR1 is SGHDT and CDR2 YYEEEE. Trimming stripped 2 bases from V and 0 bases from J, with 6 bases between. CDR3 region: CASSFQVSYEQYF. The CDR3 DNA, read in part, is TGTGCCAGCAGCTTTCAGGTCTCCTACGAG.

To note about this clone: The read comes to an end 3 residues before the CDR3 does, leaving the germline J gene to fill in the end. The chain recombines TRBV5-8 with TRBJ1-3; a weak D match, TRBD1 (5 bases). The CDR3 totals 14 residues. Germline V gene lookup returns CDR1 SGHTS and CDR2 YDEGEE. Between the trimmed V and J ends, which lost 2 bases and 4 bases, there was a span of 10 bases. CDR3 residues: CASSLTGGGNTIYF. Incomplete CDR3 DNA: TGTGCCAGCAGCTTAACCGGGGGAGGAAACACC. The full variable domain, rest sourced from reference TRBV5-8 and TRBJ1-3, is EAGVTQSPTHLIKTRGQQATLRCSPISGHTSVYWYQQALGLGLQFLLWYDEGEERNRGNFPPRFSGRQFPNYSSELNVNALELEDSALYLCASSLTGGGNTIYFGEGSWLTVV.

In its sample, this clone was seen many times. Coverage ceases 3 residues before the CDR3 finishes, and the germline J gene fills in the end. The J gene is TRBJ1-1, the V gene TRBV7-9; perhaps TRBD1 as D (6 bases). From germline, CDR1 is SEHNR and CDR2 FQNEAQ (reference sequence). This CDR3 is 12 amino acids long. CDR3 DNA, as far as it was read: TGTGCCAGCAGCTTAGGCGGACAGAAA. Translation: CASSLGGQK. The CDR3 reads in full as CASSLGGQKAFF.